The 16 T cell receptor beta chains in this list originate from one sample, sequenced in a study of T cell responses to AZD1222 COVID-19 vaccine. Profiled with immunoSEQ multiplex PCR; TCRdb holds only in-frame clones, not every one. The table has roughly 110,000 clones, 92% seen once. The sequences come from peripheral blood, collected 28 days after the second AZD1222 dose. The receptors shown here come from an adult who received the AZD1222 COVID-19 vaccine.

This chain uses TRBV11-2 with TRBJ1-1; 7 bases line up with TRBD1. The CDR3 consists of 13 residues. V shed 8 bases and J 7 bases; nucleotides not matched to a gene: 10. CDR1 and CDR2 from the germline V gene are SGHAT and FQNNGV. CDR3 protein: CASEKGAGGEAFF. Written as DNA, the CDR3 is TGTGCCAGCGAAAAGGGGGCAGGAGGTGAAGCTTTCTTT.

The rearrangement joins TRBV7-9 to TRBJ1-1; no clear D. The CDR3 sequence is 15 residues long. Trimming pared 6 bases from V and 4 bases from J, leaving 18 bases between. Germline V CDR1 and CDR2: SEHNR, FQNEAQ (reference sequence). Written as DNA, the CDR3 is TGTGCCAGCAGTCCCCATATCCTTGGGGTCACTGAAGCTTTCTTT. Amino acids: CASSPHILGVTEAFF.

V and J are TRBV5-1 and TRBJ2-7; possibly TRBD1 for D (6 bases). The ends were cut back, 1 base at V and 4 bases at J, with 12 bases in the middle. The germline V gene has CDR1 SGHRS and CDR2 YFSETQ. The CDR3 is made up of 14 amino acids. The CDR3 nucleotides read TGCGCCAGCAGCTTGTCCGGACAGATTTACGAGCAGTACTTC. The encoded protein is CASSLSGQIYEQYF.

V gene TRBV7-3 combines with J gene TRBJ2-2; TRBD2 agrees at 8 bases. Trimming took 4 bases from V and 7 from J; bases not matched to a gene: 2. The CDR3 is 13 residues long. Germline assignment: CDR1 SGHTA and CDR2 FQGTGA. The CDR3 reads CASSSTSDGELFF. In DNA form, the CDR3 reads TGTGCCAGCAGCTCGACTAGCGACGGGGAGCTGTTTTTT. Full variable domain (rest looked up from reference TRBV7-3 and TRBJ2-2): GAGVSQTPSNKVTEKGKYVELRCDPISGHTALYWYRQSLGQGPEFLIYFQGTGAADDSGLPNDRFFAVRPEGSVSTLKIQRTERGDSAVYLCASSSTSDGELFFGEGSRLTVL.

The chain has TRBV7-6 and TRBJ2-7; TRBD1 agrees at 7 bases. From germline, CDR1 is SGHVS and CDR2 FNYEAQ. The CDR3 is made up of 13 amino acids. V was pared by 4 bases and J by 5 bases, with 5 bases of the junction left unmatched. This chain's CDR3 is CASSSGQRDEQYF. The CDR3 region has the DNA TGTGCCAGCAGCTCGGGACAGAGGGACGAGCAGTACTTC.

The gene calls are TRBV2 and TRBJ1-6, with 9 bases fitting TRBD1. The CDR3 runs 15 residues. The V and J ends lost 2 bases and 8 bases, in that order; junction bases with no gene match: 4. Looked up from germline, CDR1 is SNHLY and CDR2 is FYNNEI. The CDR3 region has the DNA TGTGCCAGCAGTGAATCCGGGACAGGGTATTCACCCCTCCACTTT. It translates to CASSESGTGYSPLHF.

The chain carries TRBV10-3 and TRBJ1-1; D not certain. V was cut by 0 bases and J by 0 bases, with 2 bases left in between. Germline CDR1 reads ENHRY; CDR2 reads SYGVKD. This CDR3 has 13 amino acids. CDR3 residues: CAISESMNTEAFF. The DNA of the CDR3 is TGTGCCATCAGTGAGTCGATGAACACTGAAGCTTTCTTT.

A single count supports this clone. The rearrangement joins TRBV2 to TRBJ1-1, with no clear D. The germline CDR1 and CDR2 sequences are SNHLY and FYNNEI. The germline V and J ends were trimmed by 6 bases and 4 bases, with 24 bases remaining between them. CDR3 size: 17 residues. CDR3 protein: CASRDRARRKDGTEAFF. Written as DNA, the CDR3 is TGTGCCAGCAGAGACCGGGCCCGGAGGAAGGATGGCACTGAAGCTTTCTTT.

For the CDR3, the DNA is TGTGCCAGCAGTGGACAGGGGAGAGGGCCCCAGCATTTT. As protein: CASSGQGRGPQHF. The chain recombines TRBV2 with TRBJ1-5; TRBD1 agrees at 8 bases. The CDR3 length is 13 residues. The ends lost 4 bases at V and 9 bases at J; junction bases unmatched: 5. CDR1 and CDR2 (germline): SNHLY, FYNNEI.

The chain combines TRBV10-3 with TRBJ2-1, with D possibly matching TRBD2 (6 bases). The germline gives CDR1 ENHRY, CDR2 SYGVKD. The V end was cut by 0 bases, the J end by 5 bases, with 14 bases between. The CDR3 has 16 amino acids. The CDR3 reads CAISESGGALNNEQFF. The DNA for the CDR3 is TGTGCCATCAGTGAGTCAGGCGGGGCATTAAACAATGAGCAGTTCTTC.

The rearrangement joins TRBV6-5 to TRBJ1-1; D is undetermined. The ends were cut back, 5 bases at V and 3 bases at J, with 7 bases in the middle. Germline-derived CDR1 and CDR2 are MNHEY and SVGAGI. The CDR3 consists of 12 residues. CDR3 amino acids: CASSTQYTEAFF. In DNA form, the CDR3 reads TGTGCCAGCAGTACACAGTACACTGAAGCTTTCTTT.

The CDR3 spells CASSPSAIVGVMAGELFF. CDR3 coding DNA: TGTGCCAGCAGCCCTAGCGCTATCGTCGGGGTCATGGCCGGGGAGCTGTTTTTT. The V and J genes are TRBV11-3 and TRBJ2-2; tentatively, D is TRBD2 (6 bases). Trimming stripped 5 bases from V and 6 bases from J, with 25 bases between. Germline CDR1 reads SGHNT; CDR2 reads YENEEA. This CDR3 is 18 amino acids long.

V is TRBV19 and J is TRBJ1-4; TRBD1 matches 9 bases. Germline lookup yields CDR1 LNHDA and CDR2 SQIVND (reference sequence). The junction had 5 bases not matched to a gene; V was cut back by 11 bases and J by 4 bases. The CDR3 has 13 amino acids. The CDR3 sequence is CAVRDRDNEKLFF. In nucleotides, the CDR3 is TGTGCCGTCCGGGACAGGGATAATGAAAAACTGTTTTTT.

The chain joins TRBV9 to TRBJ2-1; a possible D gene is TRBD2 (6 bases). V lost 7 bases to trimming and J lost 7 bases, with 18 bases between them. Germline V gene data show CDR1 as SGDLS and CDR2 as YYNGEE. The CDR3 runs to 14 residues. CDR3 coding DNA: TGTGCCAGCTCTCTTGTTGGAGGGAGGAATGAGCAGTTCTTC. This codes for CASSLVGGRNEQFF. Drawing the rest from reference TRBV9 and TRBJ2-1, the complete variable domain is DSGVTQTPKHLITATGQRVTLRCSPRSGDLSVYWYQQSLDQGLQFLIQYYNGEERAKGNILERFSAQQFPDLHSELNLSSLELGDSALYFCASSLVGGRNEQFFGPGTRLTVL.

The V gene is TRBV7-6, the J gene TRBJ2-3; maybe TRBD2 (5 bases). Per the germline V gene, CDR1 is SGHVS and CDR2 is FNYEAQ. V lost 6 bases, J lost 8 bases, and 12 bases lay in between. The CDR3 consists of 12 residues. In DNA form, the CDR3 reads TGTGCCAGCAGTGCTTACAGCGGTACGCAGTATTTT. This encodes CASSAYSGTQYF.

The V and J genes are TRBV29-1 and TRBJ1-4, with TRBD1 matching 9 bases. Germline CDR1 SQVTM, CDR2 ANQGSEA. V lost 7 bases, J lost 6 bases, and 9 bases stayed unmatched. This CDR3 contains 14 residues. The CDR3 loop reads CSGRERDRDEKLFF. In DNA form, the CDR3 reads TGCAGCGGACGGGAAAGGGACAGGGATGAAAAACTGTTTTTT.